The 11 T cell receptor beta chains given below trace back to one sample, sequenced in a study of T cell responses to AZD1222 COVID-19 vaccine (dated by TCRdb to 2020 to 2023). Libraries were prepared through the immunoSEQ multiplex PCR assay. This immuneACCESS table, as held by TCRdb, lists in-frame sequences with V and J called but not all clones. Of the missing ones, under half trace to an unresolved V gene in checked studies; the others have no known cause. This sample has about 140,000 clones in its table, and approximately 85% of those were observed once. Under 8% of the sample comes from the top ten. The time point label for this specimen denotes: about 28 days (+/-7) after the second vaccine dose. The treatment or condition label for this specimen denotes: meningococcal conjugate vaccine given as trial control. The specimen comprised peripheral blood, sampled 28 days after the second dose of the MenACWY control vaccine. These receptors were collected from an adult who received the MenACWY meningococcal vaccine as a control.

The rearrangement links TRBV5-1 to TRBJ1-6, with D tentatively TRBD1 (5 bases). V lost 3 bases and J 9 bases, leaving 7 bases between the germline ends. Germline V lookup: CDR1 SGHRS, CDR2 YFSETQ. CDR3 size: 12 residues. In nucleotides, the CDR3 is TGCGCCAGCAGCTCAGACAGTTCACCCCTCCACTTT. Its translation: CASSSDSSPLHF.

The chain recombines TRBV9 with TRBJ2-1; 11 bases are shared with TRBD2. Trimming at V came to 3 bases and at J to 7 bases, leaving 18 bases not matched to a gene. Germline-derived CDR1 and CDR2 are SGDLS and YYNGEE. CDR3 length: 19 residues. CDR3 residues: CASSARAQDRLAGTNEQFF. The CDR3, as DNA: TGTGCCAGCAGCGCGAGGGCACAGGACCGACTAGCGGGGACTAATGAGCAGTTCTTC.

This clone was counted between two and nine times. The rearrangement joins TRBV28 to TRBJ1-5; 9 nucleotides agree with TRBD1. CDR3 length: 16 amino acids. The germline CDR1 and CDR2 sequences are MDHEN and SYDVKM. The V gene end was trimmed by 5 bases and the J gene end by 2 bases; junction bases not matched to a gene: 7. CDR3 nucleotides: TGTGCCAGCAGTCCCGAACAGGGGGCAGGCAATCAGCCCCAGCATTTT. Amino acid sequence: CASSPEQGAGNQPQHF.

This chain uses TRBV6-4 with TRBJ1-1; D unresolved. The CDR3 length is 13 residues. Germline V gives CDR1 MRHNA, CDR2 SNTAGT. The V end was cut by 5 bases, the J end by 0 bases, with 7 bases between. The CDR3 sequence: CASSLRLNTEAFF. The CDR3 coding sequence is TGTGCCAGCAGTCTCAGGCTGAACACTGAAGCTTTCTTT.

The CDR3 bases are TGTGCCAGCAGCTTCCCAGGGCCAGGGAGCACTGAAGCTTTCTTT. This sequence encodes CASSFPGPGSTEAFF. This chain uses TRBV5-4 with TRBJ1-1, with a weak D call TRBD1 (5 bases). Germline CDR1 reads SGHNT; CDR2 reads YYREEE (reference sequence). This CDR3 region has 15 residues. The V end lost 2 bases, the J end lost 4 bases, and 15 bases lay between the germline ends.

This clone was recorded a few times. V usage is TRBV10-3 and J usage is TRBJ2-3; 11 bases align to TRBD2. V lost 4 bases to trimming and J lost 2 bases; unmatched junction nucleotides: 2. The CDR3 contains 15 residues. Germline CDR1 is ENHRY and CDR2 is SYGVKD. The CDR3, as DNA: TGTGCCATCAGTGGGGGACTAGCGGACACAGATACGCAGTATTTT. This translates into CAISGGLADTDTQYF.

This sequence joins TRBV7-9 and TRBJ1-2; maybe TRBD1 (5 bases). The ends were cut back, 3 bases at V and 6 bases at J, with 5 bases in the middle. Germline V gene data show CDR1 as SEHNR and CDR2 as FQNEAQ (reference sequence). The CDR3 totals 11 residues. This CDR3 reads CASSLTDGYTF. CDR3 bases: TGTGCCAGCAGCTTGACAGATGGCTACACCTTC.

This clone was recorded once. The chain uses TRBV27 and TRBJ2-3; TRBD2 is a possible D gene (5 bases). Germline-derived CDR1 and CDR2 are MNHEY and SMNVEV (reference sequence). The V gene lost 3 bases and the J gene lost 6 bases, with 13 bases spanning the gap. The CDR3 totals 14 residues. For the CDR3, the DNA is TGTGCCAGCAGTTTCGGTCTAGCCGTGGATACGCAGTATTTT. This sequence encodes CASSFGLAVDTQYF.

The chain employs TRBV5-1 and TRBJ2-1, with 8 bases that match TRBD2. With V trimmed by 0 bases and J by 0 bases, 5 bases remained unmatched. Germline CDR1 is SGHRS and CDR2 is YFSETQ. The CDR3 is 17 residues long. Written as DNA, the CDR3 is TGCGCCAGCAGCTTGGGAACCGGGGGGGCCTCCTACAATGAGCAGTTCTTC. Its protein is CASSLGTGGASYNEQFF.

The chain couples TRBV2 to TRBJ1-2, with unresolved D. Germline V gene data show CDR1 as SNHLY and CDR2 as FYNNEI. The CDR3 spans 14 residues. V lost 2 bases, J lost 2 bases, and 9 bases lay in between. CDR3 sequence: CASSESESNYGYTF. DNA for the CDR3: TGTGCCAGCAGTGAATCCGAATCGAACTATGGCTACACCTTC. The full variable domain, with the rest looked up from reference TRBV2 and TRBJ1-2, is EPEVTQTPSHQVTQMGQEVILRCVPISNHLYFYWYRQILGQKVEFLVSFYNNEISEKSEIFDDQFSVERPDGSNFTLKIRSTKLEDSAMYFCASSESESNYGYTFGSGTRLTVV.

This chain connects TRBV7-2 to TRBJ1-4; D not resolved. Germline CDR1 is SGHTA and CDR2 is FQGNSA. This CDR3 is 17 amino acids long. Deletions cut 2 bases from V and 0 bases from J, with 13 bases between. CDR3 DNA: TGTGCCAGCAGCTTATTCGGCCGGGCTGCAACTAATGAAAAACTGTTTTTT. Translating it yields CASSLFGRAATNEKLFF.